The 6 T cell receptor beta chains below were found in one sample sequenced in a study of cytomegalovirus exposure and HLA in healthy donors. Both 60 Vbeta primers and 13 Jbeta primers went into the PCR. Data came from immunoSEQ multiplex PCR; TCRdb stores just in-frame clones and leaves some out. The table records 150,000 to 200,000 clones, less than 80% of them present only once. Sequencing was performed on PBMCs. These receptors were taken from a young man in good health and CMV-seronegative.

Written as DNA, the CDR3 is TGTGCCATCAGTGAGTCCGATGGCAGGGGGCATGAAGCTTTCTTT. Translated: CAISESDGRGHEAFF. The chain joins TRBV10-3 to TRBJ1-1; 8 bases agree with TRBD1. The trim removed 0 bases at V and 7 bases at J, leaving 7 bases unmatched. CDR3 length: 15 amino acids. CDR1 is ENHRY, CDR2 SYGVKD, per germline.

The chain joins TRBV19 to TRBJ2-2, with 14 bases aligning to TRBD2. The germline V gene has CDR1 LNHDA and CDR2 SQIVND (reference sequence). Trimming removed 9 bases from V and 4 bases from J; junction bases left unmatched: 4. The CDR3 consists of 15 residues. The CDR3 DNA reads TGTGCCAGCCGACTAGCGGGGGGGCTCACCGGGGAGCTGTTTTTT. Its translation: CASRLAGGLTGELFF. The entire variable domain, with the rest obtained from reference TRBV19 and TRBJ2-2, is as follows: DGGITQSPKYLFRKEGQNVTLSCEQNLNHDAMYWYRQDPGQGLRLIYYSQIVNDFQKGDIAEGYSVSREKKESFPLTVTSAQKNPTAFYLCASRLAGGLTGELFFGEGSRLTVL.

The rearrangement links TRBV7-2 to TRBJ2-5; TRBD1 might be the D (6 bases). The J call may be in error: the DNA end matches TRBJ2-7 better. Per germline, CDR1 SGHTA and CDR2 FQGNSA. This CDR3 spans 15 amino acids. CDR3 sequence reads: CASSLQQGSSYEQYF. CDR3 in DNA: TGTGCCAGCAGCTTACAACAGGGAAGCTCCTACGAGCAGTACTTC.

The chain joins TRBV5-1 to TRBJ2-1; D gene ambiguous. Trimming left V 3 bases short and J 0 bases short, with 10 bases between. In germline, CDR1 is SGHRS, CDR2 YFSETQ. The CDR3 has 15 residues. This CDR3 reads CASSWAVGSYNEQFF. CDR3 DNA: TGCGCCAGCAGCTGGGCAGTCGGCTCCTACAATGAGCAGTTCTTC.

The chain uses TRBV11-2 and TRBJ2-3, with 8 bases identical to TRBD2. Germline assignment: CDR1 SGHAT and CDR2 FQNNGV. The CDR3 runs 15 residues. V shed 1 base and J 8 bases; nucleotides not matched to a gene: 8. CDR3 bases: TGTGCCAGCAGCTTAGGGACTAGCAGTCTTGGTACGCAGTATTTT. This encodes CASSLGTSSLGTQYF.

V usage is TRBV5-1 and J usage is TRBJ2-7; TRBD2 aligns across 8 bases. V shed 4 bases and J 0 bases; nucleotides not matched to a gene: 3. CDR3 size: 14 residues. Germline CDR1 and CDR2: SGHRS and YFSETQ. CDR3 nucleotides: TGCGCCAGCAGCCCACTAGCGGCCTCCTACGAGCAGTACTTC. It specifies CASSPLAASYEQYF.